The 24 T cell receptor beta chains presented below share a single source sample, sequenced in a study of blood T cell repertoires in COVID-19. TCRdb keeps only in-frame clones here, not all; method: immunoSEQ multiplex PCR. The data contain 650,000 to 800,000 clones, around 90% of them seen just once; the ten biggest clones take up around 0.3%. The sequenced material came from peripheral blood. The receptor source for this set is a woman between 18 and 29 years old with acute or convalescent COVID-19.

V is TRBV10-3 and J is TRBJ2-2; unclear D gene. The CDR3 is 15 amino acids. Germline CDR1 is ENHRY and CDR2 is SYGVKD. V was trimmed by 11 bases and J by 3 bases, leaving 19 bases between them. As DNA, the CDR3 is TGTGCCGTCTCCCCGTCCGCGGCAGACACCGGGGAGCTGTTTTTT. Protein product: CAVSPSAADTGELFF.

The CDR3 is CAISRLDTGEAFF. The CDR3 bases are TGTGCCATCAGTCGGTTGGACACAGGGGAAGCTTTCTTT. The rearrangement links TRBV10-3 to TRBJ1-1; possible D gene TRBD1, 6 bases. The germline V gene has CDR1 ENHRY and CDR2 SYGVKD. There are 13 residues in the CDR3. V was pared by 5 bases and J by 8 bases, with 15 bases between.

This chain links TRBV7-6 with TRBJ1-4, with 9 bases lining up with TRBD1. The CDR3 contains 14 residues. V gave up 5 bases and J gave up 6 bases; unmatched junction bases: 4. The germline CDR1 and CDR2 sequences are SGHVS and FNYEAQ. The CDR3 reads CASSPRTGDEKLFF. The CDR3 nucleotides read TGTGCCAGCAGCCCCCGGACAGGGGATGAAAAACTGTTTTTT.

The CDR3 region is CASSLVTAGGNTEAFF. The CDR3 DNA reads TGCGCCAGCAGCTTGGTTACGGCAGGGGGGAACACTGAAGCTTTCTTT. The V gene is TRBV5-1, the J gene TRBJ1-1; 7 bases are shared with TRBD1. Germline V CDR1 and CDR2: SGHRS, YFSETQ. This CDR3 comprises 16 residues. V dropped 0 bases and J dropped 1; count of bases not matched to a gene: 6.

The CDR3 is CASGGGSYNEQFF. The CDR3 DNA sequence: TGCGCCAGCGGGGGGGGCTCCTACAATGAGCAGTTCTTC. The chain carries TRBV5-1 and TRBJ2-1, with 7 bases fitting TRBD2. The germline CDR1 and CDR2 sequences are SGHRS and YFSETQ. This CDR3 has 13 residues. After removal of 7 bases from V and 0 bases from J, the junction contained 1 base not matched to a gene.

This chain connects TRBV12-3 or TRBV12-4 to TRBJ2-1; D is possibly TRBD1 (5 bases). The CDR3 extends over 12 amino acids. The V end lost 9 bases, the J end lost 10 bases, and 16 bases lay between the germline ends. The CDR3 DNA sequence: TGTGCCAGTGGGCAGGGTGTGCTGGAGCAGTTCTTC. Amino acids: CASGQGVLEQFF.

This clone occurred once. This rearrangement joins TRBV7-9 to TRBJ1-2; 9 bases fit TRBD1. CDR1 SEHNR and CDR2 FQNEAQ come from the germline V gene (reference sequence). The CDR3 sequence is 14 residues long. V lost 1 base, J lost 6 bases, and 3 bases stayed unmatched. CDR3 in DNA: TGTGCCAGCAGCTTAGGGACAGGGGAGAATGGCTACACCTTC. Translation gives CASSLGTGENGYTF.

The DNA of the CDR3 is TGTGCCAGCAGCTTGGCGGGTGCCTTAGATACGCAGTATTTT. This translates into CASSLAGALDTQYF. This chain uses TRBV5-6 with TRBJ2-3; D not resolved. The germline gives CDR1 SGHDT, CDR2 YYEEEE. The V end was cut by 0 bases, the J end by 5 bases, with 10 bases between. This CDR3 has 14 residues.

The chain uses TRBV5-1 and TRBJ1-3, with TRBD1 identical over 9 bases. The CDR3 runs 16 residues. With 7 bases clipped from V and 0 bases from J, the junction kept 8 bases outside the gene matches. Germline CDR1 SGHRS, CDR2 YFSETQ. In DNA form, the CDR3 reads TGCGCCAGCTCAGGGGGACAGGGTTACTCTGGAAACACCATATATTTT. Protein: CASSGGQGYSGNTIYF.

This rearrangement joins TRBV19 to TRBJ2-1; 7 bases are shared with TRBD2. The ends lost 5 bases at V and 4 bases at J; junction bases unmatched: 11. The CDR3 length is 16 residues. Per germline, CDR1 LNHDA and CDR2 SQIVND (reference sequence). CDR3 in DNA: TGTGCCAGTAGTTTACCAGGACTAGAGGGTTACAATGAGCAGTTCTTC. It codes for CASSLPGLEGYNEQFF.

The rearrangement joins TRBV6-5 to TRBJ1-2; 8 bases match TRBD1. CDR3 length: 13 amino acids. V shed 5 bases and J 6 bases; nucleotides not matched to a gene: 5. In germline, CDR1 is MNHEY, CDR2 SVGAGI. CDR3 sequence (DNA): TGTGCCAGCAGTCCGACAGGGGTGGATGGCTACACCTTC. Amino acids: CASSPTGVDGYTF.

The rearrangement links TRBV7-9 to TRBJ2-7, with 7 bases identical to TRBD1. V shed 5 bases and J 0 bases; nucleotides not matched to a gene: 7. Germline-derived CDR1 and CDR2 are SEHNR and FQNEAQ (reference sequence). The CDR3 totals 15 residues. CDR3 nucleotide sequence: TGTGCCAGCAGCGAACGGACAGGCGGCTCCTACGAGCAGTACTTC. Protein sequence: CASSERTGGSYEQYF.

The rearrangement links TRBV4-1 to TRBJ2-1; 14 bases map to TRBD2. Germline V gene sequence: CDR1 MGHRA, CDR2 YSYEKL. Trimming cost V 6 bases and J 7 bases; bases outside gene matches: 8. The CDR3 is 16 residues long. The DNA of the CDR3 is TGCGCCAGCAGTCCAGGGACTAGCGGGGGATGGAATGAGCAGTTCTTC. Translation gives CASSPGTSGGWNEQFF.

The V call is TRBV6-5, the J call TRBJ1-2, with D possibly matching TRBD1 (5 bases). The CDR3 runs 14 residues. Per germline, CDR1 MNHEY and CDR2 SVGAGI. V was trimmed by 7 bases and J by 14 bases, leaving 26 bases between them. This CDR3 is CASMTPRSGLELTF. In DNA, the CDR3 is TGTGCCAGCATGACCCCTCGGTCAGGGCTGGAACTAACCTTC.

The chain couples TRBV28 to TRBJ1-1; possibly TRBD1 for D (5 bases). Germline loops: CDR1 MDHEN, CDR2 SYDVKM. This CDR3 spans 15 amino acids. V gave up 7 bases and J gave up 0 bases, with 15 bases separating them. CDR3 residues: CASKNPGGMNTEAFF. The CDR3 DNA follows: TGTGCCAGCAAGAATCCCGGGGGGATGAACACTGAAGCTTTCTTT.

The rearrangement uses TRBV27 and TRBJ2-3; TRBD2 agrees at 9 bases. Germline V gene sequence: CDR1 MNHEY, CDR2 SMNVEV (reference sequence). The length of the CDR3 is 14 residues. V lost 10 bases and J lost 5; bases outside the gene matches: 10. The CDR3 protein is CAILSGGTRDTQYF. The CDR3 DNA reads TGTGCCATCTTAAGCGGGGGGACGAGAGATACGCAGTATTTT.

The rearrangement uses TRBV10-3 and TRBJ1-1, with 7 bases fitting TRBD1. Germline assignment: CDR1 ENHRY and CDR2 SYGVKD. The CDR3 has 13 amino acids. V lost 8 bases to trimming and J lost 5 bases; unmatched junction nucleotides: 8. Here the CDR3 reads CAIGRQGGTEAFF. The CDR3 nucleotides are TGTGCCATCGGTCGACAGGGAGGTACTGAAGCTTTCTTT.

This clone was observed once. The chain joins TRBV18 to TRBJ2-7; 12 bases map to TRBD2. Germline loops: CDR1 KGHSH, CDR2 LQKENI. With V trimmed by 7 bases and J by 6 bases, 10 bases remained unmatched. This CDR3 spans 15 amino acids. This CDR3 reads CASCIRLAGVCEQYF. CDR3 in DNA: TGTGCCAGCTGCATCCGACTAGCGGGGGTATGCGAGCAGTACTTC.

The chain has TRBV28 and TRBJ1-5; D remains ambiguous. Germline values: CDR1 MDHEN, CDR2 SYDVKM. The CDR3 covers 16 residues. Trimming stripped 2 bases from V and 3 bases from J, with 14 bases between. The DNA of the CDR3 is TGTGCCAGCAGTTTAAGCATCTGGGCTCCCAATCAGCCCCAGCATTTT. Protein sequence: CASSLSIWAPNQPQHF.

This chain links TRBV6-5 with TRBJ1-5; 11 bases line up with TRBD1. Germline loops: CDR1 MNHEY, CDR2 SVGAGI. V shed 0 bases and J 11 bases; nucleotides not matched to a gene: 6. The length of the CDR3 is 15 residues. CDR3 DNA sequence: TGTGCCAGCAGTTACTCGGGCGGACAGGGGGCGGCCCAGCATTTT. It translates to CASSYSGGQGAAQHF.

This clone was detected once. The chain uses TRBV12-2 and TRBJ1-5; no DNA check was done on the table's D call, TRBD1. TRBV12-2 is a documented pseudogene. This CDR3 contains 16 residues. The chain's CDR3 is CASRLGGRESNQPQHF. CDR3 sequence (DNA): TGTGCAAGTCGCTTAGGGGGCAGGGAAAGCAATCAGCCCCAGCATTTT.

The chain recombines TRBV29-1 with TRBJ1-2, with D hard to call. CDR1 is SQVTM and CDR2 is ANQGSEA in the germline V gene. The CDR3 loop spans 12 amino acids. The ends were cut back, 4 bases at V and 8 bases at J, with 14 bases in the middle. CDR3 sequence reads: CSVGVSRRGYTF. CDR3 bases: TGCAGCGTTGGGGTCAGCCGGAGGGGCTACACCTTC.

The V and J genes are TRBV24-1 and TRBJ1-2; a possible D gene is TRBD1 (6 bases). Trimming pared 4 bases from V and 7 bases from J, leaving 15 bases between. CDR1 and CDR2 (germline): KGHDR, SFDVKD. The CDR3 length is 14 residues. The CDR3 sequence is CATSDPDRPSGYTF. DNA of the CDR3: TGTGCCACCAGTGACCCCGACAGGCCCTCTGGCTACACCTTC.

The CDR3 DNA is TGTGCTAGTGCCCTGGACTGGGATTTAGATACGCAGTATTTT. Its translation is CASALDWDLDTQYF. The genes are TRBV12-5 and TRBJ2-3; D might be TRBD2 (5 bases). Germline CDR1 and CDR2: LGHNT and FRNRAP. The germline V and J ends were trimmed by 7 bases and 5 bases, with 16 bases remaining between them. This CDR3 is built from 14 residues.